Shown below are 20 T cell receptor beta chains from a single sample sequenced in a study of T cells in Graves' hyperthyroidism and ophthalmopathy. Amplification of TCR beta CDR3 regions used RNA as the template. Initially, a first-round RT-PCR of the TCR CDR3 employed the HTBI primer set. TCRdb reprocessed the multiplex PCR reads via MiXCR and lists one record per CDR3 protein. The sample includes about 640,000 distinct CDR3 sequences, less than 25% seen only once; the top ten take about 34%. Source material: blood. The origin of the receptors is a man aged 25-40 years with Graves' ophthalmopathy.

The table lists this clonotype with a few counts. The CDR3 spells CSARDREGREANQPQHF. CDR3 coding DNA: TGCAGTGCTAGAGATCGGGAAGGCAGGGAGGCTAACCAGCCCCAGCATTTT. The rearrangement links TRBV20-1 to TRBJ1-5, with a possible D match to TRBD1 (5 bases). Trimming left V 0 bases short and J 7 bases short, with 22 bases between. This CDR3 has 17 residues. Looked up from germline, CDR1 is DFQATT and CDR2 is SNEGSKA (reference sequence).

The V and J genes are TRBV28 and TRBJ1-5; TRBD1 matches 8 bases. V gave up 2 bases and J gave up 9 bases; unmatched junction bases: 9. Germline V CDR1 and CDR2: MDHEN, SYDVKM. CDR3 length: 15 residues. In DNA form, the CDR3 reads TGTGCCAGCAGTTTAGGGGGACAGGTTACTACGCCCCAGCATTTT. Translating it yields CASSLGGQVTTPQHF. The whole variable domain, remainder taken from reference TRBV28 and TRBJ1-5, is DVKVTQSSRYLVKRTGEKVFLECVQDMDHENMFWYRQDPGLGLRLIYFSYDVKMKEKGDIPEGYSVSREKKERFSLILESASTNQTSMYLCASSLGGQVTTPQHFGDGTRLSIL.

This chain joins TRBV9 and TRBJ2-3; possibly TRBD1 for D (5 bases). Trimming pared 0 bases from V and 5 bases from J, leaving 10 bases between. This CDR3 contains 14 residues. Germline loops: CDR1 SGDLS, CDR2 YYNGEE. This CDR3 is CASSVGRREDTQYF. Written as DNA, the CDR3 is TGTGCCAGCAGCGTAGGTCGCAGGGAAGATACGCAGTATTTT.

This sequence joins TRBV6-1 and TRBJ1-2; possible D gene TRBD1, 5 bases. The germline CDR1 and CDR2 sequences are MNHNS and SASEGT. The CDR3 has 17 residues. Trimming took off 7 bases at V and 1 base at J, with 22 bases between the two ends. The CDR3 here is CASNQSAPGHLNYGYTF. Here the CDR3 DNA reads TGTGCCAGCAACCAGTCGGCCCCAGGGCACCTTAACTATGGCTACACCTTC.

This clonotype was counted ten times or more. The rearrangement uses TRBV3-1 and TRBJ1-5; no firm D call. CDR3 length: 12 amino acids. Trimming removed 0 bases at V and 7 bases at J, with 4 bases between. CDR1 and CDR2 from the germline V gene are LGHDT and YNNKEL (reference sequence). The CDR3 DNA is TGTGCCAGCAGCCAAGAAGGCCAGCCCCAGCATTTT. Translation gives CASSQEGQPQHF.

This clonotype has a count of ten or more. The V and J genes are TRBV4-3 and TRBJ2-7, with D maybe TRBD2 (5 bases). Trimming left V 4 bases short and J 6 bases short, with 19 bases between. The CDR3 contains 15 residues. Germline loops: CDR1 LGHNA, CDR2 YSLEER. This CDR3 reads CASSLEGPLSSEQYF. The DNA of the CDR3 is TGCGCCAGCAGCCTTGAGGGCCCTCTAAGCTCCGAGCAGTACTTC.

There are a few counts of this clonotype. This chain uses TRBV7-9 with TRBJ2-7, with 7 bases identical to TRBD1. The V gene end was trimmed by 5 bases and the J gene end by 3 bases; junction bases not matched to a gene: 7. Germline V gene lookup returns CDR1 SEHNR and CDR2 FQNEAQ (reference sequence). CDR3 length: 14 amino acids. CDR3: CASSPKGANYEQYF. The CDR3 DNA follows: TGTGCCAGCAGCCCGAAGGGGGCAAACTACGAGCAGTACTTC.

The chain carries TRBV5-8 and TRBJ2-3, with 13 bases lining up with TRBD2. The CDR3 runs to 18 residues. V was pared by 4 bases and J by 3 bases, with 11 bases of the junction left unmatched. Germline V lookup: CDR1 SGHTS, CDR2 YDEGEE. The CDR3 loop is CASSRTRLAGGRTDTQYF. In nucleotides, the CDR3 is TGTGCCAGCAGCCGTACCAGACTAGCGGGAGGCCGTACAGATACGCAGTATTTT. Full variable domain (remainder filled in from reference TRBV5-8 and TRBJ2-3): EAGVTQSPTHLIKTRGQQATLRCSPISGHTSVYWYQQALGLGLQFLLWYDEGEERNRGNFPPRFSGRQFPNYSSELNVNALELEDSALYLCASSRTRLAGGRTDTQYFGPGTRLTVL.

This clonotype was counted ten times or more. The CDR3 coding sequence is TGTGCCAGCAGTGAAGCTCAGGCGGCCACGCAGTATTTT. It is translated as CASSEAQAATQYF. The chain carries TRBV2 and TRBJ2-3; the D is unclear. Looked up from germline, CDR1 is SNHLY and CDR2 is FYNNEI. CDR3 size: 13 residues. Trimming removed 0 bases at V and 9 bases at J, with 10 bases between.

This clonotype was recorded at least ten times. The rearrangement links TRBV28 to TRBJ1-5, with 7 nucleotides matching TRBD1. This CDR3 is 15 amino acids long. Trimming took 4 bases from V and 1 from J; bases not matched to a gene: 4. Germline CDR1 and CDR2: MDHEN and SYDVKM. CDR3 nucleotides: TGTGCCAGCAGTTCCGGGACAGCCAGCAATCAGCCCCAGCATTTT. It codes for CASSSGTASNQPQHF.

This clonotype was observed a single time. The V and J genes are TRBV9 and TRBJ2-3, with D perhaps matching TRBD2 (6 bases). The CDR3 loop spans 17 amino acids. In germline, CDR1 is SGDLS, CDR2 YYNGEE. Trimming pared 3 bases from V and 2 bases from J, leaving 19 bases between. CDR3 protein: CASSARLADYFTDTQYF. The CDR3, as DNA: TGTGCCAGCAGCGCCCGCTTAGCGGACTACTTCACAGATACGCAGTATTTT. Full variable domain (rest looked up from reference TRBV9 and TRBJ2-3): DSGVTQTPKHLITATGQRVTLRCSPRSGDLSVYWYQQSLDQGLQFLIQYYNGEERAKGNILERFSAQQFPDLHSELNLSSLELGDSALYFCASSARLADYFTDTQYFGPGTRLTVL.

The sample holds a few counts of this clonotype. The chain links TRBV10-3 to TRBJ2-1; D is perhaps TRBD2 (6 bases). Germline V gene lookup returns CDR1 ENHRY and CDR2 SYGVKD. Trimming removed 2 bases at V and 12 bases at J, with 14 bases between. CDR3 length: 13 residues. CDR3 sequence (DNA): TGTGCCATCAGTGAGGGAAGCGAGCGGGTGCAGTTCTTC. It specifies CAISEGSERVQFF.

This clonotype was observed many times. CDR3 amino acids: CASSLSVTAEAFF. The DNA for the CDR3 is TGTGCCAGCAGTTTGTCGGTGACAGCTGAAGCTTTCTTT. The chain links TRBV28 to TRBJ1-1; possibly TRBD1 for D (5 bases). CDR3 length: 13 residues. The V gene's germline CDR1 is MDHEN and CDR2 SYDVKM. Trimming cost V 3 bases and J 6 bases, with 11 bases left between them.

This clonotype came up many times. V is TRBV28 and J is TRBJ2-3; 13 bases agree with TRBD2. This CDR3 comprises 16 residues. Germline V lookup: CDR1 MDHEN, CDR2 SYDVKM. V dropped 7 bases and J dropped 4; count of bases not matched to a gene: 8. CDR3 sequence (DNA): TGTGCCAGCAACCTACTAGCGGGAGGGCAGGCAGATACGCAGTATTTT. Its translation: CASNLLAGGQADTQYF. Based on the CDR3 plus reference TRBV28 and TRBJ2-3, the full variable domain is DVKVTQSSRYLVKRTGEKVFLECVQDMDHENMFWYRQDPGLGLRLIYFSYDVKMKEKGDIPEGYSVSREKKERFSLILESASTNQTSMYLCASNLLAGGQADTQYFGPGTRLTVL.

The chain combines TRBV20-1 with TRBJ2-3, with 11 bases that match TRBD2. Germline V CDR1 and CDR2: DFQATT, SNEGSKA (reference sequence). This CDR3 contains 15 residues. Trimming took 1 base from V and 7 from J; bases not matched to a gene: 7. CDR3 sequence reads: CSARVGSGRAYTQYF. As DNA, the CDR3 is TGCAGTGCTAGAGTGGGTAGCGGGAGGGCCTATACGCAGTATTTT.

This clonotype was counted many times. The V and J genes are TRBV12-3 or TRBV12-4 and TRBJ2-2; TRBD2 agrees at 11 bases. The CDR3 totals 14 residues. J lost 8 bases, V lost 6 bases, and 5 bases had no gene match. As DNA, the CDR3 is TGTGCCAGCAGCCTCGCTAGCGGGAGGGGGGAGCTGTTTTTT. Encoded protein: CASSLASGRGELFF.

This clonotype has a handful of counts. This CDR3 is CASSQAGEGNEQFF. The CDR3 DNA follows: TGTGCCAGCAGCCAAGCGGGAGAGGGGAATGAGCAGTTCTTC. The chain carries TRBV4-2 and TRBJ2-1; tentatively, D is TRBD2 (6 bases). CDR1 and CDR2 (germline): LGHNA, YNFKEQ. The CDR3 has 14 amino acids. Trimming removed 1 base from V and 7 bases from J, with 11 bases in between.

This clonotype was observed at least ten times. The chain joins TRBV6-1 to TRBJ1-1, with D possibly being TRBD1 (5 bases). The CDR3 consists of 15 residues. Trimming removed 4 bases from V and 3 bases from J, with 15 bases in between. Looked up from germline, CDR1 is MNHNS and CDR2 is SASEGT. The CDR3 protein is CASSAIGSGDTEAFF. For the CDR3, the DNA is TGTGCCAGCAGTGCCATAGGATCGGGGGACACTGAAGCTTTCTTT.

J is TRBJ2-1 and V is TRBV19; 8 bases line up with TRBD2. CDR1 LNHDA and CDR2 SQIVND come from the germline V gene (reference sequence). Germline trimming cut 5 bases from V and 10 bases from J; bases unmatched to any gene: 10. This CDR3 is 14 amino acids long. The CDR3 DNA reads TGTGCCAGTAGTCCAAGCCCGGGACTAGAAGAGCAGTTCTTC. It yields the protein CASSPSPGLEEQFF.

The chain is built from TRBV5-8 and TRBJ1-1; D is ambiguous. Germline V gene sequence: CDR1 SGHTS, CDR2 YDEGEE. The V gene lost 1 base and the J gene lost 1 base, with 11 bases spanning the gap. The CDR3 extends over 15 amino acids. The CDR3 coding sequence is TGTGCCAGCAGCTTGTTGTCCCAGCAGAACACTGAAGCTTTCTTT. Translated: CASSLLSQQNTEAFF.